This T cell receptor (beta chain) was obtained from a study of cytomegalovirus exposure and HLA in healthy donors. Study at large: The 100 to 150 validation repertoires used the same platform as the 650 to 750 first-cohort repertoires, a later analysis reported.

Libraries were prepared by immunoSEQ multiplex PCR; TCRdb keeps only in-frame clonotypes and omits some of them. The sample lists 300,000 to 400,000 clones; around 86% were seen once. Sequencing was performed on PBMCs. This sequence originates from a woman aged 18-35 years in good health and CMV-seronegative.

The CDR3 loop is CRRGRGTEAFF. DNA for the CDR3: TGCCGTCGAGGGCGAGGGACTGAAGCTTTCTTT. The genes are TRBV20-1 and TRBJ1-1, with D unresolved. CDR1 and CDR2 from the germline V gene are DFQATT and SNEGSKA (reference sequence). This CDR3 region has 11 residues.